The clone carrying this TCR delta chain was seen a handful of times. The protein recorded in TCRdb matches a much larger clone and deviates from this DNA's translation at residue 8, suggesting a read error; the protein here is obtained by translating the DNA. Germline CDR1 and CDR2: GEAIGNYY and EKD. The CDR3 extends over 17 amino acids. V was trimmed by 3 bases and J by 9 bases, leaving 28 bases between them. This sample is part of a study of gamma-delta T cells after stem cell transplantation. TCRdb repeated clone calling on the RT-PCR reads with CATT. Here the sample spans about 1,700 delta-chain clones, 4.5% being singletons.

The TCR originated in a human donor. It is not recorded whose cells these are; they may come from a transplant donor. The V gene is TRDV2, the J gene TRDJ1, with a tentative D call TRDD3 (6 bases). Sequenced input: gamma-delta T cells. CDR3 sequence: CACDRMGAKLEVKELIF. The CDR3 DNA follows: TGTGCCTGTGACCGAATGGGGGCTAAGTTAGAAGTTAAAGAACTCATCTTT.